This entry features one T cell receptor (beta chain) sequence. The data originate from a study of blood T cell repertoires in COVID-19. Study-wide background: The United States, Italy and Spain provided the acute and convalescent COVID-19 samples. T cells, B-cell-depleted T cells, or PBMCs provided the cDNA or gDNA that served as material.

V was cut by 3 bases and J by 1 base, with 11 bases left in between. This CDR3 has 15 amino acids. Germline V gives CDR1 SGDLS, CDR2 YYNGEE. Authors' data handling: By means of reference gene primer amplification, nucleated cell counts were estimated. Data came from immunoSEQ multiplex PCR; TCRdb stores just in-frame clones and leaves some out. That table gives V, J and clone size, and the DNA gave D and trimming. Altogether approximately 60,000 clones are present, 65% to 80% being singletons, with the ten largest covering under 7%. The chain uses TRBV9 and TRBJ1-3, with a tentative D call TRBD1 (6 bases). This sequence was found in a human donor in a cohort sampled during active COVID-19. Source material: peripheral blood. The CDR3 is CASSATGLSGNTIYF. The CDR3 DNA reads TGTGCCAGCAGCGCCACAGGGTTATCTGGAAACACCATATATTTT.